A single T cell receptor (beta chain) is shown here with its context. Its antigen remains undetermined. Base qualities are not at hand, and no much larger clone is one base apart. The data belong to a study of T cell responses to AZD1222 COVID-19 vaccine (dated by TCRdb to about 2021). Broadly, across the study: AZD1222 recipients given second doses at about 4 weeks or at about 12 weeks were pooled, since spike-specific TCR depth and breadth were not found to differ between the two schedules. TCR sequencing covered approximately 230 trial participants: roughly 200 given two doses of AZD1222 and about 26 given two doses of MenACWY control vaccine. Trial participants were enrolled by age into subgroups of 18-55, 56-69 and 70-plus years, and around 150, 28 and 57 TCR-sequenced participants, respectively, were included in these subgroups. The paper's findings and limits, for the study overall: Reportedly, close to half of the unique spike-specific TCRs recognized epitopes lying outside the regions that are mutated in the B.1.351 and B.1.1.7 variants. In the small 56-69-year group, the increase in depth fell short of significance, most likely because of low power. Conclusions about previously exposed vaccinees are limited because only six or seven AZD1222 recipients were SARS-CoV-2 seropositive at baseline. Spike-specific TCR breadth and depth rose significantly after two AZD1222 doses compared with day 0 and with MenACWY recipients. No day 14 peak-response samples were available, so repertoires were characterized only after the peak T cell response. Most participants were white British and females outnumbered males, and the authors suggested that clonal diversity may have been underestimated. Vaccine-associated CD4 TCRs spanned the whole spike protein, with dominant responses in regions 160-218 and 743-854.

The time point label of this sample denotes: baseline before first vaccination. Vaccinee samples came from UK trials COV001 and COV002, including a single-blind randomized controlled phase 2/3 trial of AZD1222 (ChAdOx1 nCoV-19) in healthy adults. For TCRbeta chain sequencing, PBMC samples were collected from trial participants at day 0 and at day 28 after the second dose. The CDR3 regions of human TCRbeta chains were analyzed by immunosequencing. Under the source paper's analysis protocol: TCRs in the repertoires were matched against a reference library of SARS-CoV-2-specific TCRs that had been generated with the MIRA antigen-specificity platform. Breadth was defined as the fraction of unique TCRs that were SARS-CoV-2-associated. Depth was defined as the fraction of total T cells that were SARS-CoV-2-associated. Using the MIRA data, every spike-specific TCR was mapped to the spike region that the TCR reacted to and assigned to either a CD4 or a CD8 class. Log10-transformed breadth and depth values were compared by one-way ANOVA with Sidak's multiple comparisons tests. Entries here come from immuneACCESS through TCRdb and include only in-frame sequences with V and J called. Some clones fail to appear in such tables; in the studies checked, an unresolved V gene covers under half of the shortfall, and the cause of the remainder is unknown. D and trimming come from the DNA, and the V and J calls and clone size come from that table. This sample comprises 75,000 to 100,000 clones, around 90% of them detected only once. 8.4% of the sample rests with the top ten.

V was cut back by 4 bases and J by 7 bases, leaving a gap of 14 bases between them. Based on the germline V gene, the CDR1 and CDR2 sequences are SGDLS and YYNGEE. The CDR3 runs 13 amino acids, cysteine and phenylalanine included. The CDR3 DNA has 39 bases and is translated from base 1. This specimen was peripheral blood, taken on day 0 of AZD1222 vaccination. The sequence joins TRBV9 to TRBJ1-1, with the D segment identity uncertain. The TCR sequence derives from an adult in good health. Here the CDR3 is given as CASSQNEGLEAFF. In nucleotides, the sequence is TGTGCCAGCAGCCAAAATGAAGGGCTTGAAGCTTTCTTT.